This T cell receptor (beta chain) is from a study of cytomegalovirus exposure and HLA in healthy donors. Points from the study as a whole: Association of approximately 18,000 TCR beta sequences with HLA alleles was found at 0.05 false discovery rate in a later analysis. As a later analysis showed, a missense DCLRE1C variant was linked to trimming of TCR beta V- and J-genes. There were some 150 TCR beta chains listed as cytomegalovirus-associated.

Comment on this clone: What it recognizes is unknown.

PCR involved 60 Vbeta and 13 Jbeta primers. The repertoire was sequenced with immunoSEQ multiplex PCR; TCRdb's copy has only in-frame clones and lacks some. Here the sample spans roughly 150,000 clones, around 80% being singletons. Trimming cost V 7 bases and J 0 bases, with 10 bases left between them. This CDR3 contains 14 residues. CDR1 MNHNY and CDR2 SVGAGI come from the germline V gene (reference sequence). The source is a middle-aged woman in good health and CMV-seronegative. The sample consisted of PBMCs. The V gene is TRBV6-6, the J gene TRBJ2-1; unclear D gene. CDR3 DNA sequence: TGTGCCAGCACTTTCGACACCTCCTACAATGAGCAGTTCTTC. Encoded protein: CASTFDTSYNEQFF.